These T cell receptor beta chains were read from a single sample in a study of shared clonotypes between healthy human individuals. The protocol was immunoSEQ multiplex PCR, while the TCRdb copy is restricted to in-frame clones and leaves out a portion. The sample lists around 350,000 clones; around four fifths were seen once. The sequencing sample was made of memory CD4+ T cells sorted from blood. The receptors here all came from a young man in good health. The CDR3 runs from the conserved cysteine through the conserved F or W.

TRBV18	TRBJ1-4	CASSPYGSATNEKLFF
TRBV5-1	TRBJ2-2	CASSLAVGNTGELFF
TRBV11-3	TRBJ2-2	CASSQGTAINTGELFF
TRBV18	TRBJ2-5	CASSPPIRHQETQYF
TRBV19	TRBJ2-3	CASSILVTDTQYF
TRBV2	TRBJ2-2	CASRLAPNTGELFF
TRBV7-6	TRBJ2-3	CASSPDADTQYF
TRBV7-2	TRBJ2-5	CASSMGRVQETQYF
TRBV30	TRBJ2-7	CAWRPLGLAGGPVEQYF
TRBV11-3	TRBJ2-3	CASPPGSTDTQYF
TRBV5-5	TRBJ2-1	CASSTGLAGGPLNEQFF
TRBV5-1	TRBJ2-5	CASSLGRDLLGETQYF
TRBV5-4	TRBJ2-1	CASGAGGVQNEQFF
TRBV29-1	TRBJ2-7	CSVTLQGSIPRLATYEQYF
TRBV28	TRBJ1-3	CASMSLLTAFGNTIYF
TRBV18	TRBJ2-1	CASSPFSGYEQFF
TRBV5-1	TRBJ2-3	CASSLEGDTQYF
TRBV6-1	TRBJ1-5	CASSERGRGNQPQHF
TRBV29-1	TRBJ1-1	CSVTGTGSTEAFF
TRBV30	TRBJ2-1	CAWSVRRGNEQFF
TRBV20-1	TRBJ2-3	CSARGGDTQYF
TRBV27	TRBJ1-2	CASSLSDRVPYGYTF
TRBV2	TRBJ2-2	CASKGTRNTGELFF
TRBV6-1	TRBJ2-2	CASSDPSGRGTGELFF
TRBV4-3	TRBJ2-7	CASSQDPEGGYEQYF
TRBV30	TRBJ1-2	CAWSEMRGNYGYTF
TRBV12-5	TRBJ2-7	CASGFGSGREQYF
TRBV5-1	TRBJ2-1	CASSLDGPYNEQFF